These 26 T cell receptor beta chains originate from one sample sequenced in a study of OX40 agonist ivuxolimab in advanced cancers. Sequenced by immunoSEQ multiplex PCR; TCRdb stores in-frame clones only, minus some. The sample shows 75,000 to 100,000 clones, roughly nine tenths of them seen only once. Here the sequenced sample was CD4+ or CD8+ T cells sorted from blood, taken in a trial of the OX40 agonist ivuxolimab. The receptors here all came from an adult with an advanced solid tumor such as melanoma, head and neck, liver or kidney cancer.

The chain carries TRBV9 and TRBJ2-1; TRBD1 agrees at 7 bases. CDR3 length: 12 residues. V lost 4 bases, J lost 10 bases, and 5 bases stayed unmatched. The germline V gene has CDR1 SGDLS and CDR2 YYNGEE. CDR3: CASSKDRHEQFF. The CDR3 DNA reads TGTGCCAGCAGCAAGGACAGGCACGAGCAGTTCTTC.

The rearrangement links TRBV9 to TRBJ2-1, with 9 nucleotides matching TRBD1. The CDR3 contains 16 residues. Trimming at V came to 3 bases and at J to 3 bases, leaving 7 bases not matched to a gene. Germline V gene lookup returns CDR1 SGDLS and CDR2 YYNGEE. The CDR3 here is CASSANPGQGYNEQFF. CDR3 bases: TGTGCCAGCAGCGCCAACCCGGGACAGGGCTACAATGAGCAGTTCTTC.

The chain has TRBV9 and TRBJ2-2; 7 nucleotides align to TRBD1. The junction had 8 bases not matched to a gene; V was cut back by 6 bases and J by 6 bases. This CDR3 region has 14 residues. Germline V gives CDR1 SGDLS, CDR2 YYNGEE. In nucleotides, the CDR3 is TGTGCCAGCAAAGAGGGGGCCGTCGCCGGGGAGCTGTTTTTT. This translates into CASKEGAVAGELFF.

This chain links TRBV30 with TRBJ1-2; 8 bases map to TRBD1. Germline V gives CDR1 GTSNPN, CDR2 SVGIG (reference sequence). J gave up 4 bases and V 3 bases, and 4 bases lay outside the gene matches. The CDR3 extends over 13 amino acids. The CDR3 sequence: CAWSMGQAYGYTF. CDR3 nucleotide sequence: TGTGCCTGGAGCATGGGACAGGCCTATGGCTACACCTTC.

The chain uses TRBV12-5 and TRBJ1-1; perhaps TRBD1 as D (5 bases). Germline CDR1 and CDR2: LGHNT and FRNRAP. This CDR3 region has 12 residues. Trimming cost V 2 bases and J 8 bases, with 9 bases left between them. CDR3 sequence: CASGLRKGEAFF. CDR3 DNA sequence: TGTGCTAGTGGTTTGAGAAAGGGGGAAGCTTTCTTT.

The V gene is TRBV27, the J gene TRBJ1-5; 7 nucleotides line up with TRBD1. Trimming at V came to 5 bases and at J to 0 bases, leaving 1 base not matched to a gene. CDR1 MNHEY and CDR2 SMNVEV come from the germline V gene (reference sequence). There are 14 residues in the CDR3. CDR3 region: CASSRQGSNQPQHF. DNA of the CDR3: TGTGCCAGCAGTCGACAGGGTAGCAATCAGCCCCAGCATTTT.

The J gene is TRBJ2-7, the V gene TRBV19; D is possibly TRBD1 or TRBD2 (5 bases each). V lost 1 base and J 2 bases, leaving 9 bases between the germline ends. The CDR3 extends over 14 amino acids. CDR1 LNHDA and CDR2 SQIVND come from the germline V gene (reference sequence). The CDR3 protein is CASSIGGITYEQYF. CDR3 DNA sequence: TGTGCCAGTAGTATAGGGGGGATCACCTACGAGCAGTACTTC.

The chain recombines TRBV5-1 with TRBJ2-3; D may be TRBD1 (6 bases). With 7 bases removed from V and 4 bases from J, the gap between germline ends came to 19 bases. Germline values: CDR1 SGHRS, CDR2 YFSETQ. The CDR3 spans 15 residues. The CDR3 is CASSTRQVSADTQYF. Here the CDR3 DNA reads TGCGCCAGCTCCACCCGACAGGTCAGTGCAGATACGCAGTATTTT.

The chain employs TRBV5-6 and TRBJ1-2; possibly TRBD1 for D (6 bases). Germline lookup yields CDR1 SGHDT and CDR2 YYEEEE. V was pared by 3 bases and J by 4 bases, with 13 bases between. The CDR3 runs 14 residues. CDR3 in amino acids: CASSSTGPSYGYTF. As DNA, the CDR3 is TGTGCCAGCAGCTCTACAGGGCCGTCCTATGGCTACACCTTC.

This clone was observed a handful of times. The J gene is TRBJ1-1, the V gene TRBV11-3; 9 positions agree with TRBD1. The CDR3 has 15 amino acids. Germline V lookup: CDR1 SGHNT, CDR2 YENEEA. The V and J ends lost 5 bases and 0 bases, in that order; junction bases with no gene match: 4. The CDR3 spells CASSPRQGVNTEAFF. CDR3 in DNA: TGTGCCAGCAGCCCCCGACAGGGGGTGAACACTGAAGCTTTCTTT.

J is TRBJ1-3 and V is TRBV6-5; 7 nucleotides match TRBD1. Germline CDR1 is MNHEY and CDR2 is SVGAGI. The CDR3 extends over 16 amino acids. Trimming took 4 bases from V and 0 from J; bases not matched to a gene: 6. The CDR3 region is CASSSLQGVSGNTIYF. Here the CDR3 DNA reads TGTGCCAGCAGTTCCCTTCAGGGGGTCTCTGGAAACACCATATATTTT.

This chain connects TRBV18 to TRBJ2-7; possible D gene TRBD1, 7 bases. Germline loops: CDR1 KGHSH, CDR2 LQKENI. This CDR3 comprises 14 residues. V dropped 3 bases and J dropped 1 base, with 10 bases sitting between them. The DNA of the CDR3 is TGTGCCAGCTCACCCTCAGGGGGGTCCTACGAGCAGTACTTC. This gives the protein CASSPSGGSYEQYF.

This chain uses TRBV30 with TRBJ1-4; D ambiguous. CDR1 is GTSNPN, CDR2 SVGIG, per germline (reference sequence). Trimming took 5 bases from V and 8 from J, leaving 24 bases between them. The CDR3 contains 16 residues. DNA for the CDR3: TGTGCCTGGGCGACTAGTGGGTTTAAAGGAGGGGAAAAACTGTTTTTT. Its translation is CAWATSGFKGGEKLFF.

V gene TRBV5-6 combines with J gene TRBJ2-1; 11 bases are shared with TRBD2. Germline trimming cut 1 base from V and 9 bases from J; bases unmatched to any gene: 0. The germline V gene encodes CDR1 SGHDT and CDR2 YYEEEE. The CDR3 has 13 amino acids. The CDR3 loop is CASSLTSGSEQFF. In DNA, the CDR3 is TGTGCCAGCAGCTTGACTAGCGGGAGTGAGCAGTTCTTC.

V gene TRBV30 combines with J gene TRBJ1-6; 8 bases map to TRBD1. The CDR3 totals 13 residues. Germline-derived CDR1 and CDR2 are GTSNPN and SVGIG (reference sequence). Losses at the gene ends were 1 base for V and 9 bases for J; bases not matched to a gene: 2. The CDR3 sequence is CAWSGQGTSPLHF. In DNA, the CDR3 is TGTGCCTGGAGTGGACAGGGGACTTCACCCCTCCACTTT. Full variable domain (remainder filled in from reference TRBV30 and TRBJ1-6): SQTIHQWPATLVQPVGSPLSLECTVEGTSNPNLYWYRQAAGRGLQLLFYSVGIGQISSEVPQNLSASRPQDRQFILSSKKLLLSDSGFYLCAWSGQGTSPLHFGNGTRLTVT.

This chain links TRBV2 with TRBJ1-1; D not resolved. The V gene lost 6 bases and the J gene lost 0 bases, with 8 bases spanning the gap. Looked up from germline, CDR1 is SNHLY and CDR2 is FYNNEI. CDR3 length equals 13 residues. The CDR3 protein is CASRKQLNTEAFF. CDR3 nucleotide sequence: TGTGCCAGCAGGAAGCAGTTGAACACTGAAGCTTTCTTT. The full variable domain, completed using reference TRBV2 and TRBJ1-1, is EPEVTQTPSHQVTQMGQEVILRCVPISNHLYFYWYRQILGQKVEFLVSFYNNEISEKSEIFDDQFSVERPDGSNFTLKIRSTKLEDSAMYFCASRKQLNTEAFFGQGTRLTVV.

The chain employs TRBV6-5 and TRBJ1-6; weak D call: TRBD1 (5 bases). The CDR3 is 15 residues long. Between the trimmed V and J ends, which lost 6 bases and 11 bases, there was a span of 20 bases. Germline CDR1 MNHEY, CDR2 SVGAGI. Here the CDR3 DNA reads TGTGCCAGCAGCCCAGTGGGGGTCCTTTCGACACCCCTCCACTTT. It translates to CASSPVGVLSTPLHF.

The chain is built from TRBV30 and TRBJ2-4; tentatively, D is TRBD2 (6 bases). This CDR3 comprises 14 residues. CDR1 and CDR2 (germline): GTSNPN, SVGIG (reference sequence). The V end was cut by 5 bases, the J end by 0 bases, with 11 bases between. CDR3 residues: CAWDQTRAKNIQYF. CDR3 coding DNA: TGTGCCTGGGACCAGACTAGAGCCAAAAACATTCAGTACTTC.

The V gene is TRBV11-2, the J gene TRBJ2-3; TRBD2 matches 10 bases. The CDR3 totals 16 residues. CDR1 is SGHAT and CDR2 is FQNNGV in the germline V gene. V lost 7 bases, J lost 5 bases, and 12 bases stayed unmatched. DNA of the CDR3: TGTGCCAGCACGGCTCTAGGGGCTAGCGGGAGAGATACGCAGTATTTT. It codes for CASTALGASGRDTQYF.

V and J are TRBV11-3 and TRBJ2-1; 10 bases match TRBD2. V lost 5 bases and J lost 13; bases outside the gene matches: 8. The CDR3 is 13 residues long. Germline values: CDR1 SGHNT, CDR2 YENEEA. The CDR3 sequence: CASSPSSGGPQFF. The CDR3 DNA follows: TGTGCCAGCAGCCCCTCTAGCGGGGGCCCTCAGTTCTTC.

The chain is built from TRBV15 and TRBJ2-2; D tentatively reads TRBD1 or TRBD2 (6 bases each). The CDR3 runs to 17 residues. Trimming took 0 bases from V and 4 from J, leaving 15 bases between them. The germline CDR1 and CDR2 sequences are LNHNV and YYDKDF (reference sequence). CDR3 nucleotides: TGTGCCACCAGCAGAGATCTAGGAGGGGGGTCCACCGGGGAGCTGTTTTTT. Protein: CATSRDLGGGSTGELFF.

J is TRBJ2-7 and V is TRBV4-2; D gene ambiguous. CDR1 is LGHNA, CDR2 YNFKEQ, per germline. V was cut by 5 bases and J by 6 bases, with 20 bases left in between. CDR3 length equals 15 residues. In nucleotides, the CDR3 is TGTGCCAGCAGCTACTTAGTCCCTCAAAGTCCCGAGCAGTACTTC. Translation: CASSYLVPQSPEQYF.

The V and J genes are TRBV30 and TRBJ2-7; perhaps TRBD2 as D (5 bases). This CDR3 has 13 residues. Trimming shortened V by 0 bases and J by 0 bases, and 6 bases separated the two germline ends. Germline CDR1 and CDR2: GTSNPN and SVGIG (reference sequence). CDR3 residues: CAWSVGISYEQYF. DNA of the CDR3: TGTGCCTGGAGTGTCGGGATCTCCTACGAGCAGTACTTC.

V usage is TRBV10-3 and J usage is TRBJ1-2, with TRBD1 matching 9 bases. Germline V gives CDR1 ENHRY, CDR2 SYGVKD. V trimming: 7 bases; J trimming: 6 bases; junction bases outside the gene matches: 6. CDR3 size: 13 residues. CDR3 sequence (DNA): TGTGCCATCACTACAAGGACAGGGGATGGCTACACCTTC. Translating gives CAITTRTGDGYTF.

The V call is TRBV4-3, the J call TRBJ1-3, with 10 bases identical to TRBD1. The germline V gene has CDR1 LGHNA and CDR2 YSLEER. V lost 2 bases and J lost 2; bases outside the gene matches: 3. This CDR3 comprises 16 residues. The CDR3 DNA sequence: TGCGCCAGCAGCCAAACCGGGACAGGGGCTGGAAACACCATATATTTT. The encoded protein is CASSQTGTGAGNTIYF.

This chain joins TRBV6-7 and TRBJ1-2; D uncertain. TRBV6-7 is assigned to the ORF class and has an uncertain function. Trimming stripped 10 bases from V and 8 bases from J, with 11 bases between. The CDR3 spans 10 residues. The CDR3 DNA reads as TGTGCCATCCCGTCTTGCGGCTACACCTTC. It yields the protein CAIPSCGYTF.